What follows describes a single T cell receptor beta chain. Its specificity is unknown. The entry originates in a study of cytomegalovirus exposure and HLA in healthy donors. Study-wide points: Three CMV-associated chains proved CMV antigen-specific in vitro.

The PCR was carried out with 60 Vbeta primers and 13 Jbeta primers. This table comes from immunoSEQ multiplex PCR, and its TCRdb copy is limited to in-frame clones, with some not included. The data hold about 160,000 clones, with roughly 75% observed a single time. This receptor was identified in a male donor in good health and CMV-seronegative. Sequencing was carried out using PBMCs.

The CDR3 region is CASSLDRARSLRQPQHF. The CDR3 nucleotides read TGTGCCAGCAGCTTAGACAGGGCCAGAAGTTTGCGCCAGCCCCAGCATTTT. The chain recombines TRBV5-4 with TRBJ1-5; 7 positions match TRBD1. The CDR3 runs 17 residues. Germline CDR1 reads SGHNT; CDR2 reads YYREEE (reference sequence). The ends lost 2 bases at V and 7 bases at J; junction bases unmatched: 15.